This T cell receptor beta chain was captured in a study of blood T cell repertoires in COVID-19. On the study more broadly: COVID-19 samples from acute and convalescent phases originated in the United States, Italy and Spain. PBMCs, B-cell-depleted T cells, or T cells provided the cDNA or gDNA that made up the material.

Trimming took 0 bases from V and 3 from J, leaving 10 bases between them. Looked up from germline, CDR1 is SGDLS and CDR2 is YYNGEE. The CDR3 is 15 residues long. This clone was seen more than once but under ten times. During active infection, Seattle patients enrolled and were then monitored through disease. The assay was immunoSEQ multiplex PCR, and TCRdb's table has in-frame clones only and misses some. The data hold 150,000 to 200,000 clones, with 80% to 90% observed a single time. This chain joins TRBV9 and TRBJ2-1; TRBD2 might be the D (6 bases). The receptor was isolated from a woman of 80 years or more with COVID-19, enrolled during active disease. The sequenced material came from peripheral blood. The CDR3 DNA reads as TGTGCCAGCAGCGTAGGCGGGACTTACTACAATGAGCAGTTCTTC. This codes for CASSVGGTYYNEQFF.